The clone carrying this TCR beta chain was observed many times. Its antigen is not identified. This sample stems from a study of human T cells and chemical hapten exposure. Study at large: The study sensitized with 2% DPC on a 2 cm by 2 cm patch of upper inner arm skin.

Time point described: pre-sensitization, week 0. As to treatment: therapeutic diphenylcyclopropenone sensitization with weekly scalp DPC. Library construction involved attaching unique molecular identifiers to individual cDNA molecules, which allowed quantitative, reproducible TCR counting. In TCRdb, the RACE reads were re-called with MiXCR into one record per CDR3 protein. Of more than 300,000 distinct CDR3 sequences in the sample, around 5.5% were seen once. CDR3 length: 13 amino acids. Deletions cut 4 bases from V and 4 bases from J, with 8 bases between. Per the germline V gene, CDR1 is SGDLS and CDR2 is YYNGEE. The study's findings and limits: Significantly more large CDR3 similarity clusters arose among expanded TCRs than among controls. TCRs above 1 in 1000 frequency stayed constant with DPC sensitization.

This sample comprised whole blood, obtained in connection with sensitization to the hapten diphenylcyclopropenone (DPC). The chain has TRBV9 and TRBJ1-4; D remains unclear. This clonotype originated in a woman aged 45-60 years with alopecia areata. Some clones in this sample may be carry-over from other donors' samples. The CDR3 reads CASSQAVNEKLFF. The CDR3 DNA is TGTGCCAGCAGCCAAGCGGTTAATGAAAAACTGTTTTTT.